The T cell receptor beta chain described here comes from a study of blood T cell repertoires in COVID-19. The assay was immunoSEQ multiplex PCR, and TCRdb's table has in-frame clones only and misses some. Of 150,000 to 200,000 clones in the sample, about 80% were seen once. Input material: peripheral blood. This receptor was identified in a man in his sixties with acute or convalescent COVID-19.

The CDR3 region has the DNA TGTGCCTGGACCCTAGCGGGGGGGCAAGATACGCAGTATTTT. Translated: CAWTLAGGQDTQYF. V usage is TRBV30 and J usage is TRBJ2-3; 12 bases fit TRBD2. V gave up 4 bases and J gave up 5 bases; unmatched junction bases: 4. The CDR3 runs 14 residues. Germline CDR1 is GTSNPN and CDR2 is SVGIG (reference sequence). The whole variable domain, filled in from reference TRBV30 and TRBJ2-3, reads SQTIHQWPATLVQPVGSPLSLECTVEGTSNPNLYWYRQAAGRGLQLLFYSVGIGQISSEVPQNLSASRPQDRQFILSSKKLLLSDSGFYLCAWTLAGGQDTQYFGPGTRLTVL.